This T cell receptor beta chain was identified during a study of patients and donors after allogeneic stem cell transplantation. This clonotype was detected a few times. The germline V gene has CDR1 SGHRS and CDR2 YFSETQ. Trimming took off 0 bases at V and 6 bases at J, with 12 bases between the two ends. This CDR3 region has 14 residues. Each CDR3 protein gets one entry after TCRdb re-called the RT-PCR reads with MiXCR. The sample lists some 960,000 distinct CDR3 sequences, roughly 18% occurring once. This TCR was recovered from a human donor who was either an allogeneic HSCT recipient or a stem cell or donor lymphocyte infusion donor (not recorded which). It is not recorded whose cells these are; they may come from a transplant donor. The rearrangement links TRBV5-1 to TRBJ1-2; TRBD1 is a possible D gene (6 bases). The sequenced material came from blood, either unsorted or a sorted T cell fraction (not recorded which). The DNA of the CDR3 is TGCGCCAGCAGCTTGGATCAGGGACATGATGGCTACACCTTC. It translates to CASSLDQGHDGYTF.